This entry features one T cell receptor beta chain sequence. Antigen specificity is unknown. The authors drew about 10 milliliters of peripheral blood from each donor. The sample comes from a study of blood T cells in healthy people across ages. Overall study results and limits: Correlation between TCR beta diversity and naive T cell percentage was strong. Conclusively comparing naive with antigen-experienced cells was impossible with unsorted PBMCs.

For the second PCR, which ran for roughly 6 to 11 cycles, a sample-barcoded 5' primer and a J-beta primer mix were used. Via MiXCR, TCRdb re-called the 5' RACE reads, giving one row per CDR3 protein. Counted here are roughly 1,300,000 distinct CDR3 sequences, approximately 60% occurring once; the ten biggest clones make up 5.5% to 8%. Sequenced input: blood. The receptor's source is a man between 18 and 35 years old in good health.

The CDR3 loop is CASSGPGHNPEPLHF. The CDR3 DNA is TGCGCCAGCAGCGGTCCGGGACACAATCCAGAACCCCTCCACTTT. The V and J genes are TRBV5-1 and TRBJ1-6, with D maybe TRBD1 (6 bases). The V gene's germline CDR1 is SGHRS and CDR2 YFSETQ. This CDR3 has 15 residues. Trimming shortened V by 4 bases and J by 12 bases, and 20 bases separated the two germline ends.